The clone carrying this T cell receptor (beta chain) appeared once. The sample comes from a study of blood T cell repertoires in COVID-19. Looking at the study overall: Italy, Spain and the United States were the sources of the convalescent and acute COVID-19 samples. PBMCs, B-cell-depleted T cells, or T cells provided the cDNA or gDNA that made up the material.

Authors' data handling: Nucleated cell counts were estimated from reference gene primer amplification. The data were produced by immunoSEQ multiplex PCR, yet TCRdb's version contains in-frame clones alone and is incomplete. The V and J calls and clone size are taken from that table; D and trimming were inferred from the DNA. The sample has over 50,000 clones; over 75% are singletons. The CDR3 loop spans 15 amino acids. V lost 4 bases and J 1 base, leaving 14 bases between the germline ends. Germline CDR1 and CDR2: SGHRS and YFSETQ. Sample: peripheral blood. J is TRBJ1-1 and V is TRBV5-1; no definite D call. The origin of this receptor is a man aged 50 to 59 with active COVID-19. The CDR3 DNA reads TGCGCCAGCAGCCTCTTCAGCGATGCGAACACTGAAGCTTTCTTT. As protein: CASSLFSDANTEAFF.